Reported below is one TCR beta chain. The table came from immunoSEQ multiplex PCR; TCRdb's copy has only in-frame clones and leaves some out. This table holds roughly 120,000 clones, approximately 84% found once. There are 15 residues in the CDR3. V was pared by 1 base and J by 7 bases, with 13 bases between. CDR1 and CDR2 from the germline V gene are MGHDK and SYGVNS. The source of the sample is a study of radiotherapy plus CTLA-4 blockade in lung cancer. This chain uses TRBV25-1 with TRBJ1-4; D is unclear. This clonotype was sampled from a human donor with non-small cell lung cancer who had a partial response to radiotherapy plus ipilimumab. The specimen comprised peripheral blood, sampled from a patient treated with radiotherapy plus ipilimumab. The CDR3, as DNA: TGTGCCAGCAGTGAATTACGTACCTCGGGTGAAAAACTGTTTTTT. This encodes CASSELRTSGEKLFF.